This T cell receptor (beta chain) was sequenced during a study of cytomegalovirus exposure and HLA in healthy donors (dated by TCRdb to the late 2010s). About the investigation overall: According to an earlier analysis of a few hundred of the donors, about 190 million T cells yielded some 110 million unique TCR beta sequences and around 280 Gb of sequence data. To study patterns of TCR occurrence, a later analysis re-analyzed previously published TCR beta repertoires from around 660 donors and added high-resolution HLA genotyping. Using immunosequencing, the study profiled T cell repertoires from about 610 subjects and related those repertoires to cytomegalovirus serostatus. To predict cytomegalovirus infection status, the study brought together high-throughput TCR immunosequencing, statistical association of individual TCRs with disease status, and machine learning. Donor age, sex, ethnicity and CMV serostatus were compiled together with the repertoire data. HLA typing included class I and class II loci at four-digit resolution. The study aimed to test whether cataloging public T cell receptors could reveal signatures of past pathogen exposure. To decide whether each TCR beta V gene segment behaved as functional or pseudogenic, an earlier analysis of approximately 600 of the donors relied on high-throughput TCR beta sequencing. Typing coverage varied by locus: roughly 620-640 donors for A, B, C, DRB1 and DQB1; 500 to 550 for DQA1; more than 600 for DPA1; approximately 490 for DPB1. A later genetic analysis took genome-wide SNP genotypes for about three fifths of the 666 donors and used that subset as a discovery cohort. Along with the roughly 610-subject first cohort, a separate validation cohort of over 90 different subjects was used. Rather than drawing on any new phenotypic data, the later analysis identified candidate immune exposures from TCR beta sequences and the way those sequences occurred across donors. Every repertoire in the discovery cohort had been generated on one and the same sequencing platform. Because of strong linkage in the cohort, a handful of DR-DQ haplotypes were treated as single units for association and clustering. Among 398 genotyped donors of the cohort, an average of about 240,000 unique TCR beta nucleotide sequences were sequenced per donor, about a sixth of them non-productive. An early release that covered some 630 HLA-typed donors contained approximately 320 gigabases of sequencing data and 85 million to 100 million unique TCR sequences. Among the 398 genotyped donors, approximately 81% belonged to the genetic ancestry cluster associated with self-reported Caucasian donors. Overall results and qualifications from the work: A later analysis associated roughly 17,000 TCR beta sequences with specific HLA alleles at a false discovery rate of 0.05. The only immune exposure information available for the cohort was CMV serostatus. A later genetic analysis associated a missense DCLRE1C variant with V-gene and J-gene trimming of TCR beta chains, and an independent cohort replicated the association. Correlated functional status among segregating V segments might be attributable to linkage disequilibrium, but an unknown experimental factor could not be ruled out. In a later genetic analysis, fewer N-insertions in productive TCRs were reported among donors in an Asian-associated ancestry cluster than the approximately 630-donor mean. The 87-base-pair reads could not distinguish some IMGT-functional V segments, including TRBV6-2 and TRBV6-3, so those segments were excluded. While some public TCRs were present in many individuals, most TCR sequences turned up only very rarely across donors. According to a later analysis, TCR association rates differed among HLA loci, with DRB1 alleles showing the most associated TCRs and HLA-C alleles showing the fewest. This cohort had only TCR beta chains sequenced, and the lack of alpha or paired-chain data limited which features could be detected. In the study, 150 to 200 TCR beta chains were listed as associated with cytomegalovirus. Because HLA typing was missing for some donors at each locus, association tests included only the typed subset. A further reported finding was that TCR beta sequences accurately predicted the HLA-A and HLA-B alleles for most subjects in the first cohort. Sequencing depth was assumed to be roughly uniform across donors in the presence/absence analyses, though that assumption may not hold. It was suggested by the authors that the approach could potentially be generalized to other disease states and immunological phenotypes. In vitro tests confirmed that a few of the cytomegalovirus-associated TCR beta chains recognize cytomegalovirus antigens. In a later analysis, several top co-occurrence clusters were reported to appear linked to parvovirus B19, influenza, CMV and Epstein-Barr virus. The classifier was reported to diagnose cytomegalovirus status with high specificity and sensitivity in both the original and validation cohorts. In a later analysis, HLA-associated TCR beta chains showed more clonal expansion and lower generation probabilities than non-associated chains that were equally common. The sequencing pipeline was judged likely to have produced a cluster of highly shared sequence variants as a technical artifact. Some 15 rarely observed V segments, including chromosome 9 orphons, were excluded from the earlier analysis of some 590 of the donors because counts were too low. Broadly in line with IMGT annotations, most TCR beta V segments showed up in productive rearrangements about 87% or about 30% of the time in an earlier analysis of 450 to 750 of the donors. A later analysis found that most CMV-associated TCR beta chains appeared HLA-restricted, with HLA associations seemingly driven largely by CMV exposure. Strong co-occurrence of HLA alleles, especially DR and DQ, made assigning TCR associations to individual alleles difficult.

In total, fewer than 750 healthy bone marrow donors made up the cohort. At the time of sampling, every cohort member was nominally healthy, though immune exposures that went unrecorded were likely present. The donor tested CMV seronegative and was one of the 352 seronegative cohort members. Each donor provided a peripheral blood sample, and peripheral blood mononuclear cells were used for TCR beta sequencing. The Qiagen DNeasy Blood Extraction Kit was used to extract genomic DNA from the blood cell samples. As to this clone: Its antigen is not yet known. Per-base quality was not reported, and no clone a single base away is much larger than it.

The library was built by means of the immunoSEQ multiplex PCR assay. The multiplex PCR relied on a mix of 60 forward primers for TCR Vbeta segments and 13 reverse primers for TCR Jbeta segments. A multiplex PCR assay on genomic DNA amplified the CDR3 region of rearranged TCR beta genes. The amplified TCR beta libraries were sequenced on the Illumina HiSeq System as 87-base-pair reads. As for the original processing: A later analysis counted about 76 million unique TCR beta chains across the 600 to 850 repertoires, and roughly 10 million of these chains were shared by at least two donors. Raw reads were error-corrected and collapsed into unique sequences by a nearest-neighbor algorithm in which closely related sequences were merged to remove PCR and sequencing errors. To assign V, D and J gene segments, CDR3 sequences were aligned to IMGT reference sequences. Each retained sequence needed at least a six-nucleotide match to both a V gene segment and a J gene segment. A rearrangement counted as productive if the CDR3 had no stop codons and remained in frame with V and J, and every other rearrangement counted as non-productive. Following IMGT convention, CDR3 was defined as the stretch from the second conserved V-encoded cysteine up to the conserved J-encoded phenylalanine. The earlier analysis of some 580 of the donors excluded any sequence lacking an unambiguous match to a single V gene segment. In an earlier analysis of 587 of the donors, V segments were called functional above 56.7% productive rearrangements and were called segregating when the between-donor standard deviation exceeded 5%. A statistical classification framework was developed to diagnose cytomegalovirus status using the catalog of TCR beta chain sequences. A later analysis assigned V and J genes by comparing TCR nucleotide sequences with IMGT/GENE-DB human TR gene sequences. Using the TCRdist pipeline, a later analysis assigned CDR3 sequences along with most-parsimonious VDJ recombination scenarios. In a later analysis, each TCR beta chain was defined by its CDR3 amino acid sequence together with its V-gene family, and reads lacking a unique V-gene family were excluded. In a later analysis, fewer than 650 highly shared, low-generation-probability nucleotide sequences were removed to address suspected cross-contamination and a sequencing artifact. In a later analysis, a clonal expansion index for each public chain was calculated from normalized within-repertoire ranks of inferred template counts. A later analysis computed generation probabilities with a VDJ recombination model fitted to out-of-frame rearrangements, and checked the results against IGoR. A later analysis scored TCR-TCR, TCR-HLA and TCR-CMV co-occurrence with hypergeometric tests, applying a repertoire-size bias correction to TCR pairs. A later analysis estimated false discovery rates by permuting HLA or CMV assignments 20 times. A later analysis grouped co-occurring TCRs with DBSCAN, adding TCRdist sequence similarity when clustering within HLA-allele-positive subsets. Co-occurrence clustering excluded repertoires with fewer than 30,000 or more than 120,000 public chains, plus five with anomalous nucleotide sharing. This immuneACCESS table, as held by TCRdb, lists in-frame sequences with V and J called but not all clones. Of the missing ones, under half trace to an unresolved V gene in checked studies; the others have no known cause. V, J and clone size were drawn from that table, and D and trimming were deduced from the DNA. Present in this sample are 150,000 to 200,000 clones, roughly 80% of which were seen just once. Together, the top ten hold about 2.9% of the sample.

The CDR3 measures 15 amino acids from cysteine to phenylalanine. Of all the DNA, just the CDR3 is kept, 45 bases in frame from base 1. V has 5 bases trimmed and J has 5 bases trimmed; junction bases matching no gene number 12. Based on the germline V gene, the CDR1 and CDR2 sequences are KGHSH and LQKENI. Sequenced: PBMCs. The chain was built from TRBV18 and TRBJ2-7; 7 bases in between match TRBD2. The TCR originated in a female donor in good health and CMV-seronegative. The nucleotide sequence is TGTGCCAGCTCATCGGGGAGGGGACCGGGGGACGAGCAGTACTTC. This sequence encodes CASSSGRGPGDEQYF. Beyond the CDR3, the reference TRBV18 and TRBJ2-7 genes provide the residues; the full variable domain reads: NAGVMQNPRHLVRRRGQEARLRCSPMKGHSHVYWYRQLPEEGLKFMVYLQKENIIDESGMPKERFSAEFPKEGPSILRIQQVVRGDSAAYFCASSSGRGPGDEQYFGPGTRLTVT.